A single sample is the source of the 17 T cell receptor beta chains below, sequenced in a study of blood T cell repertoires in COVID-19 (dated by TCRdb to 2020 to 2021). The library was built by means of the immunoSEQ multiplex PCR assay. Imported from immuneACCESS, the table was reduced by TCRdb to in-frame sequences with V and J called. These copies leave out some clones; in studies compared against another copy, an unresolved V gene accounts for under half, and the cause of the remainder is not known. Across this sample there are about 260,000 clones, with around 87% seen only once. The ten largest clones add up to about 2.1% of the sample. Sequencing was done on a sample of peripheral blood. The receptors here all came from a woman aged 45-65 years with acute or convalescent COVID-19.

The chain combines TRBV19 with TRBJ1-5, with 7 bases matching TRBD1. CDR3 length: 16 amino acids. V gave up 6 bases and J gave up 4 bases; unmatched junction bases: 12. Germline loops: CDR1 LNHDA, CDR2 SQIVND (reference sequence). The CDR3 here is CASRQLLTGVNQPQHF. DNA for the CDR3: TGTGCCAGTAGACAACTTCTTACAGGGGTTAATCAGCCCCAGCATTTT.

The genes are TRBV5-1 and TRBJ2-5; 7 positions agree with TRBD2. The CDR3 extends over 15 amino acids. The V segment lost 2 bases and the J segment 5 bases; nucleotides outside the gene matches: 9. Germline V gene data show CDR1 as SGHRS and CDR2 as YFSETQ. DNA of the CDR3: TGCGCCAGCAGCTTTTACGGGGGGATGGGGGAGACCCAGTACTTC. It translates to CASSFYGGMGETQYF.

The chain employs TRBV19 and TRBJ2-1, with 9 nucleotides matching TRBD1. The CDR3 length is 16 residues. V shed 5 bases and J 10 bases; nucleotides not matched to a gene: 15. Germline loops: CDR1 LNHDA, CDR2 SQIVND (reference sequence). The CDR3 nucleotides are TGTGCCAGTAGTTCGGGACAGGGACGGCGAAAGTTGGAGCAGTTCTTC. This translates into CASSSGQGRRKLEQFF.

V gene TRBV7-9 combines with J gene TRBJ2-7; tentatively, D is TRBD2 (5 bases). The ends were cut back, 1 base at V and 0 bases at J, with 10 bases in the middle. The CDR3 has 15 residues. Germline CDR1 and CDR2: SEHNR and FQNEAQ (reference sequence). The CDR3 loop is CASSLVSGSSYEQYF. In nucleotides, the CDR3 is TGTGCCAGCAGCTTAGTATCGGGAAGCTCCTACGAGCAGTACTTC. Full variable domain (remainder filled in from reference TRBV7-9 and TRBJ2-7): DTGVSQNPRHKITKRGQNVTFRCDPISEHNRLYWYRQTLGQGPEFLTYFQNEAQLEKSRLLSDRFSAERPKGSFSTLEIQRTEQGDSAMYLCASSLVSGSSYEQYFGPGTRLTVT.

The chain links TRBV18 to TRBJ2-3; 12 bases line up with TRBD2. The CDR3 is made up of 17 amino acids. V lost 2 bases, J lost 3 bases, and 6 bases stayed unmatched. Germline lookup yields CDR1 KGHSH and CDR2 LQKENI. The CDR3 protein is CASSPDVGTSGTDTQYF. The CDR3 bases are TGTGCCAGCTCACCAGACGTAGGGACTAGCGGGACAGATACGCAGTATTTT.

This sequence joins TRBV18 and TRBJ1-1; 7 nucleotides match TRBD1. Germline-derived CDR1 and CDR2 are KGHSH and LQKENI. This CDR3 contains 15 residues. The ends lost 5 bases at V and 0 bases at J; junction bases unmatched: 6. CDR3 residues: CASSLGGHMNTEAFF. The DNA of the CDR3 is TGTGCCAGCTCATTAGGGGGCCACATGAACACTGAAGCTTTCTTT.

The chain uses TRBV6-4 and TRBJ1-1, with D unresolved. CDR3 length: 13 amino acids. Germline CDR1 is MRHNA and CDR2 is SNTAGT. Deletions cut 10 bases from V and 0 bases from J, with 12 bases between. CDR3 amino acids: CATRDNMNTEAFF. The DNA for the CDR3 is TGTGCCACCCGAGACAATATGAACACTGAAGCTTTCTTT.

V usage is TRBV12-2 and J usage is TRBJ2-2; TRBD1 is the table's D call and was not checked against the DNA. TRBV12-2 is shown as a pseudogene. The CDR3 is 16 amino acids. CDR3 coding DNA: TGTGCAAGTCGCTTCCCGCAGGGGCCAGACACCGGGGAGCTGTTTTTT. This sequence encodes CASRFPQGPDTGELFF.

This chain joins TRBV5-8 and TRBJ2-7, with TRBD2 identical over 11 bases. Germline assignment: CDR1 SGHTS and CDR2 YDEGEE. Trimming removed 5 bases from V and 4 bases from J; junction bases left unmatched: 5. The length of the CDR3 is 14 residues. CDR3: CASSNSGRVYEQYF. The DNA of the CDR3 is TGTGCCAGCAGTAATAGCGGGAGGGTGTACGAGCAGTACTTC.

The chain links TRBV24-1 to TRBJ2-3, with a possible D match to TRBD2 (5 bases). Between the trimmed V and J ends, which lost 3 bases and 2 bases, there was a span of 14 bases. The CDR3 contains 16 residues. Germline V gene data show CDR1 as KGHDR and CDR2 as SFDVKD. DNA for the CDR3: TGTGCCACCAGTGATCCACGAGCGGATTACACAGATACGCAGTATTTT. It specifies CATSDPRADYTDTQYF.

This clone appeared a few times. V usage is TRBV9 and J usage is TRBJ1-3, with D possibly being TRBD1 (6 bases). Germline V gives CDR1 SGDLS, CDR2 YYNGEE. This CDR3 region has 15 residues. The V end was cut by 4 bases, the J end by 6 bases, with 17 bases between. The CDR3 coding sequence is TGTGCCAGCAGCCCCCATGGGGGCCCGAAAAACACCATATATTTT. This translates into CASSPHGGPKNTIYF.

In DNA form, the CDR3 reads TGTGCCACCAGCAGTAGCGGGAGGGCCGCGTCGGAAGGGGGGAAGGTGAAGACCCAGTACTTC. Its protein is CATSSSGRAASEGGKVKTQYF. The V gene is TRBV15, the J gene TRBJ2-5; 11 nucleotides line up with TRBD2. The V gene end was trimmed by 3 bases and the J gene end by 6 bases; junction bases not matched to a gene: 24. Per the germline V gene, CDR1 is LNHNV and CDR2 is YYDKDF (reference sequence). This CDR3 is 21 amino acids long.

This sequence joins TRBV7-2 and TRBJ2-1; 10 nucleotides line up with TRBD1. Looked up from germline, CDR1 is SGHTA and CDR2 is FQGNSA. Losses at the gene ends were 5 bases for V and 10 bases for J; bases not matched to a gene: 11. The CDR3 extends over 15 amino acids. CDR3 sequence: CASSLRDRGIREQFF. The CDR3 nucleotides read TGTGCCAGCAGCCTCCGGGACAGGGGCATCCGGGAGCAGTTCTTC.

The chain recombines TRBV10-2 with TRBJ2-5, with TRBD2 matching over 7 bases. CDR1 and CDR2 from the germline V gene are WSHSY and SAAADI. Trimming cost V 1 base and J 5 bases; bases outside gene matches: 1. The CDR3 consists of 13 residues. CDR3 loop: CASSEWEGETQYF. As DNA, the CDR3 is TGCGCCAGCAGTGAGTGGGAGGGGGAGACCCAGTACTTC.

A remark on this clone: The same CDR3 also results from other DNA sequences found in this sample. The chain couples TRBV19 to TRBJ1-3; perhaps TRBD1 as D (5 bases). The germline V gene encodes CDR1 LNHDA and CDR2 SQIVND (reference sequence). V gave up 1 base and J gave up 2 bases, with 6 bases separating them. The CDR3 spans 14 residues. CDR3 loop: CASSIAGTGNTIYF. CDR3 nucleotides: TGTGCCAGTAGTATAGCAGGGACTGGAAACACCATATATTTT.

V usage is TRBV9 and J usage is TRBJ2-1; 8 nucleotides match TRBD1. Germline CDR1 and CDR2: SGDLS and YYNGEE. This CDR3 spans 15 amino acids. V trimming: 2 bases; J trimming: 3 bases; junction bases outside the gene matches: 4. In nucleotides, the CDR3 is TGTGCCAGCAGCGTTCAGGGGGCAGGCTACAATGAGCAGTTCTTC. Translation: CASSVQGAGYNEQFF.

The CDR3 region has the DNA TGTGCCAGCAGCCTCCGGTCCTCTCCCTACAATGAGCAGTTCTTC. This encodes CASSLRSSPYNEQFF. The gene calls are TRBV7-9 and TRBJ2-1; D is undetermined. The CDR3 length is 15 residues. In germline, CDR1 is SEHNR, CDR2 FQNEAQ (reference sequence). V was shortened by 5 bases and J by 2 bases, with 13 bases between the two germline ends.